This TCR beta chain was sequenced in a study of shared clonotypes between healthy human individuals. Original processing methods: Because ImmunoSEQ provided only junction sequences with no quality scores, the filtering differed. Repertoires were generated with immunoSEQ multiplex PCR, while TCRdb's copy carries only in-frame clones and drops some. That table furnishes V, J and clone size, whereas the DNA furnished D and trimming. The sample has 1.5 million to 2.5 million clones; about 95% are singletons. About this clone itself: Its antigen is still unknown.

General study results and limits: Despite large depth, rarefaction showed incomplete sorted-subset sequencing.

Terminally differentiated effector memory CD45RA+ cells were left out of the naive CD8 fraction, which was CD45RO-negative and positively selected for CCR7. Recent vaccinations or acute infections were absent in the healthy HIV-negative adult donors. J gave up 6 bases and V 1 base, and 1 base lay outside the gene matches. Per the germline V gene, CDR1 is MNHEY and CDR2 is SVGAGI. CDR3 length: 14 amino acids. The chain combines TRBV6-5 with TRBJ2-2; TRBD1 matches 8 bases. The specimen was naive CD8+ T cells sorted from blood. The source of this sequence is a man aged 18 to 35 in good health. CDR3 in amino acids: CASSYYRGSGELFF. The CDR3 DNA sequence: TGTGCCAGCAGTTACTACAGGGGGTCCGGGGAGCTGTTTTTT.